Below, 21 T cell receptor beta chains from the same sample are listed, as sequenced in a study of blood T cell repertoires in COVID-19. Assay used: immunoSEQ multiplex PCR; TCRdb lists only in-frame clones, some missing. Of approximately 130,000 clones listed, roughly 86% are singletons. Sample: peripheral blood. The receptors stem from a human donor in a cohort sampled during active COVID-19.

The chain recombines TRBV28 with TRBJ1-1, with TRBD1 matching 8 bases. The CDR3 totals 15 residues. Unmatched junction bases numbered 4, after V lost 2 bases and J lost 2 bases. In germline, CDR1 is MDHEN, CDR2 SYDVKM. CDR3 amino acids: CASSLIQGVNTEAFF. DNA for the CDR3: TGTGCCAGCAGTTTAATACAGGGGGTCAACACTGAAGCTTTCTTT.

V and J are TRBV4-1 and TRBJ1-1; 10 bases are a match to TRBD1. Germline CDR1 MGHRA, CDR2 YSYEKL. The CDR3 is 15 amino acids. The ends lost 7 bases at V and 3 bases at J; junction bases unmatched: 8. The CDR3 is CASTRQGARDTEAFF. The DNA for the CDR3 is TGCGCCAGCACACGACAGGGGGCGCGGGACACTGAAGCTTTCTTT.

The V and J genes are TRBV5-1 and TRBJ1-2; 8 bases match TRBD1. The CDR3 runs 15 residues. Germline V gene lookup returns CDR1 SGHRS and CDR2 YFSETQ. The J segment lost 0 bases and the V segment lost 2 bases, leaving 3 bases of the junction unmatched. The CDR3 spells CASSLQGEANYGYTF. The CDR3, as DNA: TGCGCCAGCAGCTTACAGGGGGAGGCTAACTATGGCTACACCTTC.

The chain recombines TRBV27 with TRBJ2-7; 9 positions match TRBD1. The length of the CDR3 is 14 residues. Germline CDR1 and CDR2: MNHEY and SMNVEV (reference sequence). V was pared by 4 bases and J by 5 bases, with 6 bases of the junction left unmatched. Here the CDR3 DNA reads TGTGCCAGCAGTTCCCCGGGACAGGGTAACGAGCAGTACTTC. Amino acids: CASSSPGQGNEQYF.

Only one count was recorded for this clone. This chain connects TRBV18 to TRBJ2-5; D call uncertain. The CDR3 is 11 residues long. Germline V lookup: CDR1 KGHSH, CDR2 LQKENI. Trimming removed 6 bases from V and 0 bases from J, with 2 bases in between. The CDR3 reads CASSDQETQYF. The CDR3, as DNA: TGTGCCAGCTCCGACCAAGAGACCCAGTACTTC.

The chain couples TRBV18 to TRBJ2-3; 11 bases are shared with TRBD2. Trimming at V came to 3 bases and at J to 2 bases, leaving 4 bases not matched to a gene. This CDR3 is 16 amino acids long. Per germline, CDR1 KGHSH and CDR2 LQKENI. CDR3 in DNA: TGTGCCAGCTCACCCCCTAGCGGGGGGATCACAGATACGCAGTATTTT. It codes for CASSPPSGGITDTQYF.

The V call is TRBV4-1, the J call TRBJ1-6; no firm D call. The germline V and J ends were trimmed by 1 base and 8 bases, with 9 bases remaining between them. The V gene's germline CDR1 is MGHRA and CDR2 YSYEKL. The CDR3 runs 14 residues. The chain's CDR3 is CASSQGAGDSPLHF. CDR3 DNA: TGCGCCAGCAGCCAAGGCGCAGGCGATTCACCCCTCCACTTT.

The chain has TRBV6-5 and TRBJ1-2; D may be TRBD1 (5 bases). Germline assignment: CDR1 MNHEY and CDR2 SVGAGI. This CDR3 region has 14 residues. The V gene lost 0 bases and the J gene lost 3 bases, with 8 bases spanning the gap. The CDR3 DNA reads TGTGCCAGCAGTTACTCAGCAGGGTACTATGGCTACACCTTC. It is translated as CASSYSAGYYGYTF.

V usage is TRBV7-8 and J usage is TRBJ2-7; D remains unclear. The CDR3 has 13 residues. The germline V gene has CDR1 SGHVS and CDR2 FQNEAQ. V was trimmed by 5 bases and J by 2 bases, leaving 10 bases between them. The DNA of the CDR3 is TGTGCCAGCAGCCCTTACAGAGCCTACGAGCAGTACTTC. This sequence encodes CASSPYRAYEQYF.

This clone was recorded a few times. The rearrangement joins TRBV12-3 or TRBV12-4 to TRBJ1-2; TRBD1 matches at 7 bases. The length of the CDR3 is 13 residues. V lost 3 bases and J lost 8; bases outside the gene matches: 6. This CDR3 reads CASSLRDSPGYTF. The CDR3 DNA sequence: TGTGCCAGCAGTTTGAGGGACAGCCCGGGCTACACCTTC.

This clone was counted only a few times. V gene TRBV5-6 combines with J gene TRBJ1-1; unclear D gene. The CDR3 is 12 residues long. CDR1 is SGHDT, CDR2 YYEEEE, per germline. V was shortened by 4 bases and J by 7 bases, with 11 bases between the two germline ends. Here the CDR3 reads CASSPRLGEAFF. The CDR3 bases are TGTGCCAGCAGCCCGAGGCTCGGTGAAGCTTTCTTT.

There are a few counts of this clone. The V call is TRBV29-1, the J call TRBJ2-1, with D possibly being TRBD2 (5 bases). CDR3 size: 12 residues. The germline V gene has CDR1 SQVTM and CDR2 ANQGSEA. CDR3 protein: CTTQTGYNEQFF. DNA for the CDR3: TGCACCACCCAAACGGGGTACAATGAGCAGTTCTTC.

CDR3 sequence: CASSLQIGFGTDTQYF. DNA for the CDR3: TGTGCCAGCAGTTTACAAATCGGTTTCGGGACAGATACGCAGTATTTT. The V gene is TRBV2, the J gene TRBJ2-3; no definite D call. CDR1 and CDR2 (germline): SNHLY, FYNNEI. This CDR3 contains 16 residues. The V end was cut by 5 bases, the J end by 3 bases, with 18 bases between.

The chain is built from TRBV5-6 and TRBJ1-2; D remains unclear. CDR3 length: 14 amino acids. Trimming removed 6 bases at V and 2 bases at J, with 14 bases between. From germline, CDR1 is SGHDT and CDR2 YYEEEE. The CDR3 loop reads CASTYSPFNYGYTF. DNA of the CDR3: TGTGCCAGCACCTACAGCCCCTTCAACTATGGCTACACCTTC.

The chain is built from TRBV5-1 and TRBJ1-5, with D perhaps matching TRBD1 (5 bases). Germline CDR1 reads SGHRS; CDR2 reads YFSETQ. The CDR3 sequence is 15 residues long. The ends were cut back, 3 bases at V and 0 bases at J, with 10 bases in the middle. CDR3 amino acids: CASSWGENSNQPQHF. The DNA of the CDR3 is TGCGCCAGCAGCTGGGGGGAAAATAGCAATCAGCCCCAGCATTTT.

V is TRBV19 and J is TRBJ1-4, with TRBD1 identical over 9 bases. J was trimmed by 5 bases and V by 2 bases; bases with no gene match: 3. Germline V lookup: CDR1 LNHDA, CDR2 SQIVND (reference sequence). The CDR3 loop spans 15 amino acids. This CDR3 is CASSITGTGNEKLFF. The DNA for the CDR3 is TGTGCCAGTAGTATAACCGGGACAGGGAATGAAAAACTGTTTTTT.

This chain uses TRBV6-5 with TRBJ1-2; D not resolved. V lost 6 bases, J lost 8 bases, and 13 bases lay in between. The CDR3 has 12 amino acids. CDR1 and CDR2 from the germline V gene are MNHEY and SVGAGI. CDR3 DNA: TGTGCCAGCAGCCAGGCGGGAGGGGGCTACACCTTC. Its protein is CASSQAGGGYTF.

The genes are TRBV27 and TRBJ1-4; D is possibly TRBD1 (6 bases). This CDR3 spans 14 amino acids. V was pared by 3 bases and J by 8 bases, with 13 bases between. Germline V lookup: CDR1 MNHEY, CDR2 SMNVEV (reference sequence). CDR3 region: CASSFAGVPEKLFF. The CDR3 region has the DNA TGTGCCAGCAGTTTCGCAGGGGTTCCAGAAAAACTGTTTTTT.

The chain joins TRBV6-2 or TRBV6-3 to TRBJ2-1; a possible D gene is TRBD2 (6 bases). There are 15 residues in the CDR3. V was clipped by 5 bases and J by 4 bases, with 15 bases between them. Germline CDR1 is MNHEY and CDR2 is SVGEGT. The CDR3 coding sequence is TGTGCCAGCAGTGTAGGGGCGGGGATGTACAATGAGCAGTTCTTC. This sequence encodes CASSVGAGMYNEQFF.

The chain joins TRBV7-9 to TRBJ1-1; no definite D call. Germline CDR1 and CDR2: SEHNR and FQNEAQ (reference sequence). The CDR3 consists of 18 residues. Deletions cut 5 bases from V and 1 base from J, with 23 bases between. CDR3: CASSRRRGYVDGNTEAFF. The DNA for the CDR3 is TGTGCCAGCAGCCGCAGGAGAGGGTACGTAGATGGGAACACTGAAGCTTTCTTT.

V is TRBV5-1 and J is TRBJ2-7; 13 bases align to TRBD2. Germline CDR1 SGHRS, CDR2 YFSETQ. The CDR3 is 16 residues long. Germline trimming cut 4 bases from V and 4 bases from J; bases unmatched to any gene: 8. The CDR3 here is CASSPNPGLAGYEQYF. The CDR3 bases are TGCGCCAGCAGCCCAAACCCGGGACTAGCGGGGTACGAGCAGTACTTC.